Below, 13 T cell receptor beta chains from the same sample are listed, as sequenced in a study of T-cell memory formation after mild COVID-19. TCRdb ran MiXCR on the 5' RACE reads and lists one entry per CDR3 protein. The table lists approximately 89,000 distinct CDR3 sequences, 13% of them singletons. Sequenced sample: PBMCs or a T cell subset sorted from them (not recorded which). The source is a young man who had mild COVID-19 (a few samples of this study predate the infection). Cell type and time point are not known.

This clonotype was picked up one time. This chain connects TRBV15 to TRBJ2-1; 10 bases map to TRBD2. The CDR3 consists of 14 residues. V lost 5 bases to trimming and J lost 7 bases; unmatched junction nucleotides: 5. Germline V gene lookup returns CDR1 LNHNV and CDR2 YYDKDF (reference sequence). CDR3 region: CATSERGGRNEQFF. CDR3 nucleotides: TGTGCCACCAGCGAGCGGGGGGGCCGGAATGAGCAGTTCTTC.

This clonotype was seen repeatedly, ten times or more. This chain's CDR3 is CASSLGVPEPQHF. The CDR3 nucleotides are TGTGCCAGCAGTTTAGGTGTTCCAGAGCCCCAGCATTTT. V gene TRBV27 combines with J gene TRBJ1-5; D is ambiguous. V lost 2 bases and J 8 bases, leaving 10 bases between the germline ends. The germline gives CDR1 MNHEY, CDR2 SMNVEV (reference sequence). The CDR3 spans 13 residues.

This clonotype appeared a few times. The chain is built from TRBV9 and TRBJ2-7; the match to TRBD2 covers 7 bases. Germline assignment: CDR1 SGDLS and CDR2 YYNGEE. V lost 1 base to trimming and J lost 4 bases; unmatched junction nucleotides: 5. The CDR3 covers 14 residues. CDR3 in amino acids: CASSVSGEGYEQYF. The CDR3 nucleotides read TGTGCCAGCAGCGTAAGTGGGGAGGGTTACGAGCAGTACTTC.

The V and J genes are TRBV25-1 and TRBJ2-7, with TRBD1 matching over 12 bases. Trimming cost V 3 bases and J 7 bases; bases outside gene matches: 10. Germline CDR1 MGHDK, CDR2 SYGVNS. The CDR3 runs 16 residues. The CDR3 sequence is CASSDPWDRGPGEQYV. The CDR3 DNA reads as TGTGCCAGCAGTGACCCTTGGGACAGGGGGCCGGGAGAGCAGTACGTC.

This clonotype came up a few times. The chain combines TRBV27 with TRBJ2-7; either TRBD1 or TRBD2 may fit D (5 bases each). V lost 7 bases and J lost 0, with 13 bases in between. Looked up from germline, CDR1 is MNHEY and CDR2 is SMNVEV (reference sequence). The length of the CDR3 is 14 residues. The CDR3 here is CASKNWGYSYEQYF. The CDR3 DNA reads TGTGCCAGCAAGAATTGGGGGTACTCCTACGAGCAGTACTTC.

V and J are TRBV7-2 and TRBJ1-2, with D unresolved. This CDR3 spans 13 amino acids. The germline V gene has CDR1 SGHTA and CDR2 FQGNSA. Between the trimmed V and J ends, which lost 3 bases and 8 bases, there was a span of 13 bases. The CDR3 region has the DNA TGTGCCAGCAGCTTGGGGAGGACGGGAGGCTACACCTTC. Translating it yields CASSLGRTGGYTF.

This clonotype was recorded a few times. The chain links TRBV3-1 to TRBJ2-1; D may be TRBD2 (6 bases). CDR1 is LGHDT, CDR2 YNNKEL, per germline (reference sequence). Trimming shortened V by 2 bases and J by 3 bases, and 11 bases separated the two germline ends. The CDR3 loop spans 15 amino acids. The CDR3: CASSQSGQGYNEQFF. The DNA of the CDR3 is TGTGCCAGCAGCCAAAGCGGGCAGGGCTACAATGAGCAGTTCTTC.

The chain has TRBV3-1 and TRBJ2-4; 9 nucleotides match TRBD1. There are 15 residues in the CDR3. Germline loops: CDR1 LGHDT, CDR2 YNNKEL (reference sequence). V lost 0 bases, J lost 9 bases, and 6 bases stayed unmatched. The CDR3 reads CASSQEWGTGFIQYF. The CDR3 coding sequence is TGTGCCAGCAGCCAAGAGTGGGGGACAGGGTTCATTCAGTACTTC. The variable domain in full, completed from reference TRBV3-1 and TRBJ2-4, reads DTAVSQTPKYLVTQMGNDKSIKCEQNLGHDTMYWYKQDSKKFLKIMFSYNNKELIINETVPNRFSPKSPDKAHLNLHINSLELGDSAVYFCASSQEWGTGFIQYFGAGTRLSVL.

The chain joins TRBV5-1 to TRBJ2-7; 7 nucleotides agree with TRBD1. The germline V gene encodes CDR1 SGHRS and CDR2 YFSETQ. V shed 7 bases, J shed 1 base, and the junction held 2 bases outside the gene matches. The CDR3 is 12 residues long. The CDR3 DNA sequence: TGCGCCAGCGGGGACAGTTCCTACGAGCAGTACTTC. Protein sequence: CASGDSSYEQYF.

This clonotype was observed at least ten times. CDR3 DNA: TGCAGCGTTGAGGGCAATTACAATGAGCAGTTCTTC. It is translated as CSVEGNYNEQFF. This chain connects TRBV29-1 to TRBJ2-1; D is unresolved. Germline CDR1 and CDR2: SQVTM and ANQGSEA. The CDR3 runs 12 residues. With 3 bases removed from V and 4 bases from J, the gap between germline ends came to 7 bases.

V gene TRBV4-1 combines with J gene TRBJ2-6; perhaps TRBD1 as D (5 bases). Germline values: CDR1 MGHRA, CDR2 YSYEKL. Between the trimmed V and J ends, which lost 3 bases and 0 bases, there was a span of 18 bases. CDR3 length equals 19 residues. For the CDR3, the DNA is TGCGCCAGCAGCCAGCTGGGTGGAACAGGATTCTCTGGGGCCAACGTCCTGACTTTC. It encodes CASSQLGGTGFSGANVLTF.

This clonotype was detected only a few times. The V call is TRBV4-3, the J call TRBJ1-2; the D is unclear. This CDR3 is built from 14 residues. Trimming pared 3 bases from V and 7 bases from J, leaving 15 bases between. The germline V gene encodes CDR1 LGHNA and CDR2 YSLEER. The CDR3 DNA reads TGCGCCAGCAGCCACCTGCGGCGAGGCCGTGGCTACACCTTC. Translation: CASSHLRRGRGYTF.

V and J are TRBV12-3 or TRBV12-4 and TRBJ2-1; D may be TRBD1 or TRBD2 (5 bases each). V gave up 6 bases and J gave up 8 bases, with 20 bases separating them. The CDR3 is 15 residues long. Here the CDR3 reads CASRPTPGPPDEQFF. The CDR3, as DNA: TGTGCCAGCAGGCCTACTCCGGGACCTCCGGATGAGCAGTTCTTC.